This T cell receptor beta chain was documented in a study of cytomegalovirus exposure and HLA in healthy donors. Notes on the study in general: It was only CMV serostatus that was available as immune exposure information.

CDR3 length equals 14 residues. Per the germline V gene, CDR1 is SGHRS and CDR2 is YFSETQ. J lost 4 bases, V lost 4 bases, and 5 bases had no gene match. Whereas donors were nominally healthy upon sampling, unrecorded immune exposures were probable. This clone was seen just once. Antigen: not known. Other DNA sequences from this sample encode an identical CDR3 as well. A multiplex PCR was run with 60 Vbeta primers and 13 Jbeta primers. Only in-frame clones appear in the TCRdb table, and some are missing; sequencing was by immunoSEQ multiplex PCR. This table holds approximately 110,000 clones, 65% to 90% found once.

The sample consisted of PBMCs. The receptor was isolated from a man in his thirties or forties in good health and CMV-seropositive. The gene calls are TRBV5-1 and TRBJ1-2, with 9 bases that match TRBD1. The CDR3 here is CASSPGQGPYGYTF. As DNA, the CDR3 is TGCGCCAGCAGCCCGGGACAGGGCCCCTATGGCTACACCTTC.